These 30 T cell receptor beta chains were all obtained from the same sample, sequenced in a study of shared clonotypes between healthy human individuals. TCRdb keeps only in-frame clones here, not all; method: immunoSEQ multiplex PCR. The data show 2 million to 2.5 million clones, 95% seen once. The sample taken for sequencing was naive CD4+ T cells sorted from blood. Specified subset: CD45RA+ positively selected. Every receptor here comes from a young man in good health.

This clone was recorded once. V gene TRBV7-9 combines with J gene TRBJ2-1; TRBD1 matches at 7 bases. The CDR3 is 11 residues long. The junction had 5 bases not matched to a gene; V was cut back by 4 bases and J by 14 bases. Germline V gene lookup returns CDR1 SEHNR and CDR2 FQNEAQ (reference sequence). The CDR3 DNA is TGTGCCAGCAGCTCGACAGGGCATAAGTTCTTC. This sequence encodes CASSSTGHKFF.

The rearrangement links TRBV27 to TRBJ1-2; 7 bases fit TRBD1. The CDR3 is 14 amino acids. With V trimmed by 5 bases and J by 7 bases, 10 bases remained unmatched. Germline V gene sequence: CDR1 MNHEY, CDR2 SMNVEV (reference sequence). CDR3 residues: CASSPQTGPSGYTF. Written as DNA, the CDR3 is TGTGCCAGCAGTCCGCAGACAGGGCCGTCTGGCTACACCTTC.

This chain joins TRBV10-3 and TRBJ1-5; the D is unclear. The ends were cut back, 3 bases at V and 7 bases at J, with 7 bases in the middle. CDR1 ENHRY and CDR2 SYGVKD come from the germline V gene. The CDR3 consists of 12 residues. CDR3 protein: CAISDSIQPQHF. CDR3 bases: TGTGCCATCAGTGATAGCATCCAGCCCCAGCATTTT.

To note about this clone: Other DNA sequences in the sample encode the same CDR3. V usage is TRBV27 and J usage is TRBJ1-1; tentative D call: TRBD1 (5 bases). V shed 2 bases and J shed 0 bases, with 7 bases lying between them. CDR1 MNHEY and CDR2 SMNVEV come from the germline V gene (reference sequence). There are 14 residues in the CDR3. Here the CDR3 reads CASSLGTMNTEAFF. DNA of the CDR3: TGTGCCAGCAGTTTAGGGACCATGAACACTGAAGCTTTCTTT.

This chain joins TRBV1 and TRBJ1-3; TRBD1 is the table's D call and was not checked against the DNA. TRBV1 is an annotated pseudogene. The CDR3 length is 15 residues. CDR3 nucleotides: TGCACCAGCAGCCAAACACGTATTACTGGAAACACCATATATTTT. Protein product: CTSSQTRITGNTIYF.

This chain uses TRBV6-1 with TRBJ1-2; TRBD1 agrees at 9 bases. V gave up 4 bases and J gave up 0 bases; unmatched junction bases: 3. The CDR3 runs to 15 residues. CDR1 and CDR2 (germline): MNHNS, SASEGT. As DNA, the CDR3 is TGTGCCAGCAGTGCCCGACAGGGGGCTAACTATGGCTACACCTTC. Its translation is CASSARQGANYGYTF.

CDR3 loop: CASSVSTKGGYTF. CDR3 in DNA: TGTGCCAGCAGCGTGTCGACCAAGGGTGGCTACACCTTC. The J gene is TRBJ1-2, the V gene TRBV9; the D is unclear. This CDR3 has 13 residues. Trimming stripped 2 bases from V and 7 bases from J, with 12 bases between. CDR1 and CDR2 (germline): SGDLS, YYNGEE. Full variable domain (rest looked up from reference TRBV9 and TRBJ1-2): DSGVTQTPKHLITATGQRVTLRCSPRSGDLSVYWYQQSLDQGLQFLIQYYNGEERAKGNILERFSAQQFPDLHSELNLSSLELGDSALYFCASSVSTKGGYTFGSGTRLTVV.

Worth noting for this clone: Other nucleotide sequences in the sample specify the same CDR3. The gene calls are TRBV18 and TRBJ1-5; 7 nucleotides line up with TRBD1. The CDR3 consists of 15 residues. Trimming took 2 bases from V and 3 from J; bases not matched to a gene: 4. Germline V gene sequence: CDR1 KGHSH, CDR2 LQKENI. The CDR3 loop is CASSPSTGLNQPQHF. The CDR3 coding sequence is TGTGCCAGCTCACCATCGACAGGGCTCAATCAGCCCCAGCATTTT.

The CDR3 nucleotides are TGTGCCAGCAGTGTCTTACCGGGCTCTGGGGCCAACGTCCTGACTTTC. Translation: CASSVLPGSGANVLTF. The chain carries TRBV6-1 and TRBJ2-6, with D unresolved. CDR1 and CDR2 from the germline V gene are MNHNS and SASEGT. The V and J ends lost 4 bases and 0 bases respectively, with 10 bases between them. The CDR3 runs 16 residues.

V is TRBV10-3 and J is TRBJ1-1, with 7 bases matching TRBD1. The CDR3 is 16 amino acids. Unmatched junction bases numbered 5, after V lost 0 bases and J lost 1 base. Per germline, CDR1 ENHRY and CDR2 SYGVKD. The CDR3 spells CAISESSRGGNTEAFF. As DNA, the CDR3 is TGTGCCATCAGTGAGTCAAGCAGGGGGGGGAACACTGAAGCTTTCTTT.

The gene calls are TRBV11-2 and TRBJ2-5; no definite D call. The CDR3 length is 14 residues. V was cut by 1 base and J by 4 bases, with 10 bases left in between. CDR1 SGHAT and CDR2 FQNNGV come from the germline V gene. The CDR3 DNA is TGTGCCAGCAGCTTAGTGACGGAAGGAGAGACCCAGTACTTC. Translation gives CASSLVTEGETQYF. Full variable domain (rest looked up from reference TRBV11-2 and TRBJ2-5): EAGVAQSPRYKIIEKRQSVAFWCNPISGHATLYWYQQILGQGPKLLIQFQNNGVVDDSQLPKDRFSAERLKGVDSTLKIQPAKLEDSAVYLCASSLVTEGETQYFGPGTRLLVL.

This sequence joins TRBV9 and TRBJ1-6; 9 positions match TRBD1. Germline V lookup: CDR1 SGDLS, CDR2 YYNGEE. The CDR3 runs to 16 residues. V lost 3 bases, J lost 7 bases, and 8 bases stayed unmatched. CDR3 sequence: CASSATQGALNSPLHF. The CDR3 DNA is TGTGCCAGCAGCGCCACACAGGGGGCCTTGAATTCACCCCTCCACTTT.

The V and J genes are TRBV7-2 and TRBJ2-7; D is unresolved. Germline CDR1 SGHTA, CDR2 FQGNSA. Trimming removed 6 bases from V and 3 bases from J, with 9 bases in between. This CDR3 comprises 12 residues. CDR3 DNA sequence: TGTGCCAGCAGGACGGATTACTACGAGCAGTACTTC. Its protein is CASRTDYYEQYF.

This clone has just one count. This sequence joins TRBV7-9 and TRBJ2-1; 7 bases map to TRBD1. The CDR3 is made up of 14 amino acids. The V segment lost 5 bases and the J segment 8 bases; nucleotides outside the gene matches: 9. Germline CDR1 and CDR2: SEHNR and FQNEAQ (reference sequence). CDR3 sequence: CASSARQGVYEQFF. In nucleotides, the CDR3 is TGTGCCAGCAGCGCTCGACAGGGAGTGTATGAGCAGTTCTTC.

CDR3 residues: CASSPGGGGRYEQYF. In DNA, the CDR3 is TGCGCCAGCAGCCCAGGGGGCGGAGGTCGCTACGAGCAGTACTTC. The chain combines TRBV5-1 with TRBJ2-7; 8 bases are shared with TRBD1. The CDR3 has 15 residues. The V gene end was trimmed by 4 bases and the J gene end by 3 bases; junction bases not matched to a gene: 9. Per germline, CDR1 SGHRS and CDR2 YFSETQ.

DNA of the CDR3: TGCAGCGTTGGTACGGACAGACCCAATGAGCAGTTCTTC. Protein: CSVGTDRPNEQFF. The V call is TRBV29-1, the J call TRBJ2-1; tentative D call: TRBD1 (6 bases). The germline V gene encodes CDR1 SQVTM and CDR2 ANQGSEA. The V and J ends lost 4 bases and 6 bases respectively, with 13 bases between them. The CDR3 runs 13 residues.

The chain links TRBV6-6 to TRBJ2-5, with 7 nucleotides matching TRBD1. CDR3 length equals 14 residues. Germline CDR1 and CDR2: MNHNY and SVGAGI (reference sequence). J was trimmed by 2 bases and V by 0 bases; bases with no gene match: 0. The CDR3 here is CASSYSQGQETQYF. The CDR3 nucleotides are TGTGCCAGCAGTTACTCACAGGGGCAAGAGACCCAGTACTTC.

The chain employs TRBV6-1 and TRBJ2-7; no reliable D call. The CDR3 length is 15 residues. V dropped 0 bases and J dropped 2 bases, with 11 bases sitting between them. Germline values: CDR1 MNHNS, CDR2 SASEGT. The CDR3: CASSEAGTLPYEQYF. The DNA for the CDR3 is TGTGCCAGCAGTGAAGCTGGCACCCTGCCCTACGAGCAGTACTTC.

The chain is built from TRBV7-3 and TRBJ2-5; a weak D match, TRBD2 (5 bases). CDR1 and CDR2 from the germline V gene are SGHTA and FQGTGA. The CDR3 is 18 residues long. Trimming removed 5 bases at V and 5 bases at J, with 27 bases between. The CDR3 DNA follows: TGTGCCAGCAGCGCGGGTTCGATCTGGGATCTGTCGGCGGAGACCCAGTACTTC. Its translation is CASSAGSIWDLSAETQYF.

CDR3: CASSLERQGNTEAFF. For the CDR3, the DNA is TGTGCCAGCAGCTTAGAACGCCAGGGGAACACTGAAGCTTTCTTT. The chain combines TRBV7-6 with TRBJ1-1; perhaps TRBD1 as D (5 bases). CDR1 is SGHVS and CDR2 is FNYEAQ in the germline V gene. Trimming took off 1 base at V and 1 base at J, with 10 bases between the two ends. This CDR3 is 15 amino acids long. Drawing the rest from reference TRBV7-6 and TRBJ1-1, the complete variable domain is GAGVSQSPRYKVTKRGQDVALRCDPISGHVSLYWYRQALGQGPEFLTYFNYEAQQDKSGLPNDRFSAERPEGSISTLTIQRTEQRDSAMYRCASSLERQGNTEAFFGQGTRLTVV.

This rearrangement joins TRBV10-3 to TRBJ1-3, with D perhaps TRBD1 (6 bases). The V end was cut by 6 bases, the J end by 2 bases, with 8 bases between. The CDR3 length is 13 residues. From germline, CDR1 is ENHRY and CDR2 SYGVKD. The CDR3 region has the DNA TGTGCCATCAGCGGGGGCGCTGGAAACACCATATATTTT. Protein: CAISGGAGNTIYF.

In DNA, the CDR3 is TGTGCCAGCAGTTATAGGGGAACTAATGAAAAACTGTTTTTT. The encoded protein is CASSYRGTNEKLFF. The chain is built from TRBV27 and TRBJ1-4, with D maybe TRBD1 (5 bases). The CDR3 contains 14 residues. The V end lost 4 bases, the J end lost 1 base, and 7 bases lay between the germline ends. The germline V gene has CDR1 MNHEY and CDR2 SMNVEV (reference sequence). The full variable domain, rest sourced from reference TRBV27 and TRBJ1-4, is EAQVTQNPRYLITVTGKKLTVTCSQNMNHEYMSWYRQDPGLGLRQIYYSMNVEVTDKGDVPEGYKVSRKEKRNFPLILESPSPNQTSLYFCASSYRGTNEKLFFGSGTQLSVL.

This sequence joins TRBV6-4 and TRBJ1-1; 11 positions agree with TRBD1. The CDR3 covers 15 residues. Germline CDR1 is MRHNA and CDR2 is SNTAGT. The junction had 7 bases not matched to a gene; V was cut back by 2 bases and J by 8 bases. CDR3: CASSDQGQGVREAFF. CDR3 nucleotide sequence: TGTGCCAGCAGTGACCAGGGACAGGGGGTGAGGGAAGCTTTCTTT.

A word on this clone: Other DNA sequences in the sample encode the same CDR3. The chain combines TRBV6-5 with TRBJ2-7; D ambiguous. Germline V gene sequence: CDR1 MNHEY, CDR2 SVGAGI. V lost 0 bases to trimming and J lost 2 bases, with 8 bases between them. The CDR3 has 14 amino acids. The CDR3 sequence is CASSYSGRAYEQYF. For the CDR3, the DNA is TGTGCCAGCAGTTACTCGGGCAGAGCCTACGAGCAGTACTTC.

The gene calls are TRBV6-1 and TRBJ1-5; no clear D gene. Germline-derived CDR1 and CDR2 are MNHNS and SASEGT. The CDR3 covers 13 residues. Deletions cut 5 bases from V and 4 bases from J, with 9 bases between. In nucleotides, the CDR3 is TGTGCCAGCAGTCCCAGCCCGAATCAGCCCCAGCATTTT. It yields the protein CASSPSPNQPQHF.

The genes are TRBV18 and TRBJ1-5, with D tentatively TRBD1 (5 bases). V dropped 1 base and J dropped 7 bases, with 8 bases sitting between them. The CDR3 has 13 amino acids. The germline V gene encodes CDR1 KGHSH and CDR2 LQKENI. CDR3 in DNA: TGTGCCAGCTCACCACTGAAGGGGCAGCCCCAGCATTTT. Its translation: CASSPLKGQPQHF.

Regarding this clone: Other DNA sequences in the same sample also yield this CDR3. The gene calls are TRBV14 and TRBJ1-4, with TRBD1 as a possible D gene (5 bases). Trimming stripped 1 base from V and 0 bases from J, with 6 bases between. The CDR3 sequence is 15 residues long. Germline CDR1 and CDR2: SGHDN and FVKESK. CDR3 nucleotide sequence: TGTGCCAGCAGCCAAGTGGGGGCAACTAATGAAAAACTGTTTTTT. It encodes CASSQVGATNEKLFF. Full variable domain (missing parts from reference TRBV14 and TRBJ1-4): EAGVTQFPSHSVIEKGQTVTLRCDPISGHDNLYWYRRVMGKEIKFLLHFVKESKQDESGMPNNRFLAERTGGTYSTLKVQPAELEDSGVYFCASSQVGATNEKLFFGSGTQLSVL.

As concerns this clone: The same CDR3 arises from other DNA sequences in this sample as well. The chain combines TRBV7-9 with TRBJ1-2; no reliable D call. The V gene lost 5 bases and the J gene lost 7 bases, with 14 bases spanning the gap. The CDR3 contains 13 residues. Looked up from germline, CDR1 is SEHNR and CDR2 is FQNEAQ (reference sequence). The CDR3 here is CASSPREGSGYTF. The CDR3 nucleotides are TGTGCCAGCAGCCCAAGGGAGGGCTCTGGCTACACCTTC.

This rearrangement joins TRBV5-1 to TRBJ2-1; either TRBD1 or TRBD2 may fit D (6 bases each). CDR3 size: 16 residues. From germline, CDR1 is SGHRS and CDR2 YFSETQ. Trimming removed 4 bases from V and 0 bases from J, with 14 bases in between. The CDR3 is CASSPAGQHSYNEQFF. CDR3 bases: TGCGCCAGCAGCCCCGCGGGACAACACTCCTACAATGAGCAGTTCTTC. Full variable domain (remainder filled in from reference TRBV5-1 and TRBJ2-1): KAGVTQTPRYLIKTRGQQVTLSCSPISGHRSVSWYQQTPGQGLQFLFEYFSETQRNKGNFPGRFSGRQFSNSRSEMNVSTLELGDSALYLCASSPAGQHSYNEQFFGPGTRLTVL.

The rearrangement joins TRBV2 to TRBJ2-3; D remains ambiguous. The ends were cut back, 5 bases at V and 5 bases at J, with 8 bases in the middle. The CDR3 is 12 amino acids. Looked up from germline, CDR1 is SNHLY and CDR2 is FYNNEI. The CDR3 DNA follows: TGTGCCAGCAGTCTGCTGCGAGATACGCAGTATTTT. It translates to CASSLLRDTQYF.